The 27 T cell receptor beta chains presented below share a single source sample, sequenced in a study of OX40 agonist ivuxolimab in advanced cancers. Profiled with immunoSEQ multiplex PCR; TCRdb holds only in-frame clones, not every one. The table lists around 50,000 clones, 88% of them singletons. The sample here was CD4+ or CD8+ T cells sorted from blood, taken in a trial of the OX40 agonist ivuxolimab. Every receptor here comes from an adult with an advanced solid tumor such as melanoma, head and neck, liver or kidney cancer.

The chain joins TRBV19 to TRBJ1-1, with 8 nucleotides matching TRBD1. V shed 5 bases, J shed 5 bases, and the junction held 7 bases outside the gene matches. CDR3 length: 14 amino acids. Germline CDR1 is LNHDA and CDR2 is SQIVND (reference sequence). CDR3 region: CASSPGQGMTEAFF. CDR3 in DNA: TGTGCCAGTAGTCCCGGACAGGGAATGACTGAAGCTTTCTTT.

The chain combines TRBV4-2 with TRBJ2-7; 7 nucleotides match TRBD2. The CDR3 totals 15 residues. V shed 1 base, J shed 0 bases, and the junction held 3 bases outside the gene matches. Germline CDR1 reads LGHNA; CDR2 reads YNFKEQ. DNA for the CDR3: TGTGCCAGCAGCCAAGCCAGCGGGGCCTCCTACGAGCAGTACTTC. Its translation is CASSQASGASYEQYF.

The chain couples TRBV9 to TRBJ1-1; D possibly corresponds to TRBD1 (5 bases). Trimming took off 3 bases at V and 2 bases at J, with 8 bases between the two ends. CDR1 SGDLS and CDR2 YYNGEE come from the germline V gene. CDR3 size: 13 residues. CDR3 loop: CASSGQKNTEAFF. CDR3 nucleotides: TGTGCCAGCAGCGGACAGAAAAACACTGAAGCTTTCTTT.

The chain couples TRBV4-1 to TRBJ2-3; D gene unclear. With 0 bases removed from V and 2 bases from J, the gap between germline ends came to 12 bases. The germline CDR1 and CDR2 sequences are MGHRA and YSYEKL. The CDR3 sequence is 16 residues long. The CDR3 coding sequence is TGCGCCAGCAGCCAAGAGTGGGGTAGATCCACAGATACGCAGTATTTT. It yields the protein CASSQEWGRSTDTQYF.

This sequence joins TRBV28 and TRBJ2-1; 9 bases are shared with TRBD2. V trimming: 8 bases; J trimming: 7 bases; junction bases outside the gene matches: 12. The CDR3 is made up of 15 amino acids. Germline loops: CDR1 MDHEN, CDR2 SYDVKM. In DNA form, the CDR3 reads TGTGCCAGCTCTACAGTGGCGGGAGGGGGTAATGAGCAGTTCTTC. Translation: CASSTVAGGGNEQFF.

The chain has TRBV10-1 and TRBJ1-1; possible D gene TRBD1, 5 bases. V lost 6 bases, J lost 5 bases, and 16 bases lay in between. Per the germline V gene, CDR1 is WNHNN and CDR2 is SYGVQD (reference sequence). The CDR3 is 14 residues long. DNA of the CDR3: TGCGCCAGCAGCCCCGGGGGGTTGGAAACTGAAGCTTTCTTT. It specifies CASSPGGLETEAFF.

The chain is built from TRBV7-8 and TRBJ1-1, with TRBD1 as a possible D gene (6 bases). The V gene lost 1 base and the J gene lost 1 base, with 7 bases spanning the gap. Germline V gene sequence: CDR1 SGHVS, CDR2 FQNEAQ. This CDR3 spans 14 amino acids. CDR3 bases: TGTGCCAGCAGCTTAGTAGGGGGGAACACTGAAGCTTTCTTT. This translates into CASSLVGGNTEAFF.

This chain joins TRBV19 and TRBJ2-4; D perhaps matches TRBD1 (5 bases). V was cut by 4 bases and J by 0 bases, with 19 bases left in between. CDR3 size: 18 residues. The V gene's germline CDR1 is LNHDA and CDR2 SQIVND (reference sequence). As DNA, the CDR3 is TGTGCCAGTAGTACGGACAAGGGTCCGAACCTAGCCAAAAACATTCAGTACTTC. It yields the protein CASSTDKGPNLAKNIQYF.

V gene TRBV14 combines with J gene TRBJ1-1, with D tentatively TRBD1 (5 bases). V was trimmed by 4 bases and J by 0 bases, leaving 9 bases between them. The V gene's germline CDR1 is SGHDN and CDR2 FVKESK. The CDR3 sequence is 14 residues long. The CDR3 region is CASSPYRMNTEAFF. For the CDR3, the DNA is TGTGCCAGCAGCCCTTACAGGATGAACACTGAAGCTTTCTTT.

The J gene is TRBJ2-1, the V gene TRBV4-2; 7 bases map to TRBD2. The CDR3 is made up of 17 amino acids. V shed 0 bases and J 3 bases; nucleotides not matched to a gene: 8. The V gene's germline CDR1 is LGHNA and CDR2 YNFKEQ. Here the CDR3 reads CASSQDPSSGDYNEQFF. The CDR3 DNA follows: TGTGCCAGCAGCCAAGATCCGTCTAGCGGAGACTACAATGAGCAGTTCTTC.

The chain combines TRBV11-3 with TRBJ1-1; 7 positions agree with TRBD1. The CDR3 consists of 14 residues. V lost 4 bases, J lost 0 bases, and 2 bases stayed unmatched. Germline-derived CDR1 and CDR2 are SGHNT and YENEEA. The CDR3 loop is CASSSGGVNTEAFF. The DNA of the CDR3 is TGTGCCAGCAGCTCAGGGGGAGTGAACACTGAAGCTTTCTTT.

The rearrangement uses TRBV10-3 and TRBJ1-2, with no clear D. This CDR3 has 12 residues. Trimming shortened V by 3 bases and J by 5 bases, and 7 bases separated the two germline ends. From germline, CDR1 is ENHRY and CDR2 SYGVKD. The CDR3 loop reads CAISDGGYGYTF. CDR3 bases: TGTGCCATCAGTGATGGTGGGTATGGCTACACCTTC.

J is TRBJ2-2 and V is TRBV7-3, with D perhaps TRBD2 (6 bases). This CDR3 is built from 16 residues. V was cut by 5 bases and J by 0 bases, with 13 bases left in between. From germline, CDR1 is SGHTA and CDR2 FQGTGA. The CDR3 coding sequence is TGTGCCAGCAGCCCATCTAGCGCCGCGAACACCGGGGAGCTGTTTTTT. It translates to CASSPSSAANTGELFF.

The rearrangement uses TRBV6-5 and TRBJ1-4; a possible D gene is TRBD1 (5 bases). The CDR3 contains 15 residues. Germline CDR1 MNHEY, CDR2 SVGAGI. V was cut by 2 bases and J by 7 bases, with 14 bases left in between. The CDR3 nucleotides read TGTGCCAGCAGTTACAGTTTTGGACATCGTGAAAAACTGTTTTTT. It encodes CASSYSFGHREKLFF.

This clone was counted between two and nine times. The V and J genes are TRBV7-3 and TRBJ2-5; D is ambiguous. Trimming shortened V by 3 bases and J by 1 base, and 0 bases separated the two germline ends. Germline CDR1 and CDR2: SGHTA and FQGTGA. The CDR3 consists of 11 residues. CDR3 loop: CASSFQETQYF. DNA of the CDR3: TGTGCCAGCAGCTTCCAAGAGACCCAGTACTTC.

J is TRBJ1-4 and V is TRBV7-2; the D is unclear. The V end was cut by 1 base, the J end by 4 bases, with 4 bases between. CDR3 length equals 13 residues. Germline V lookup: CDR1 SGHTA, CDR2 FQGNSA. This chain's CDR3 is CASSLELNEKLFF. In DNA, the CDR3 is TGTGCCAGCAGCTTAGAGCTTAATGAAAAACTGTTTTTT.

This clone has only a few counts. The V and J genes are TRBV18 and TRBJ2-7, with D perhaps matching TRBD2 (6 bases). CDR1 and CDR2 from the germline V gene are KGHSH and LQKENI. This CDR3 region has 15 residues. The V gene lost 0 bases and the J gene lost 2 bases, with 11 bases spanning the gap. CDR3 bases: TGTGCCAGCTCACCACCGGCTAGCGCGGCCTACGAGCAGTACTTC. Its translation is CASSPPASAAYEQYF.

V is TRBV6-5 and J is TRBJ1-1; 9 positions agree with TRBD1. V lost 4 bases and J lost 13; bases outside the gene matches: 10. CDR1 and CDR2 (germline): MNHEY, SVGAGI. This CDR3 is built from 13 residues. The DNA for the CDR3 is TGTGCCAGCAGTTCCCCCGGGACAGGGTTCTTTTTCTTT. Translating gives CASSSPGTGFFFF.

The V and J genes are TRBV5-6 and TRBJ2-3, with TRBD2 matching 11 bases. The J segment lost 3 bases and the V segment lost 5 bases, leaving 11 bases of the junction unmatched. The length of the CDR3 is 17 residues. CDR1 SGHDT and CDR2 YYEEEE come from the germline V gene. The CDR3 coding sequence is TGTGCCAGCAGTTCGACTAGCGGGGCGACTAGGACAGATACGCAGTATTTT. This translates into CASSSTSGATRTDTQYF.

In its sample, this clone was seen once. The rearrangement uses TRBV6-1 and TRBJ2-5; a weak D match, TRBD1 (6 bases). Germline CDR1 reads MNHNS; CDR2 reads SASEGT. Trimming shortened V by 7 bases and J by 4 bases, and 13 bases separated the two germline ends. The CDR3 has 13 residues. The DNA for the CDR3 is TGTGCCAGCATAAGACAGGAAAGAGAGACCCAGTACTTC. Translated, it gives CASIRQERETQYF.

The V and J genes are TRBV5-8 and TRBJ2-1; TRBD2 agrees at 8 bases. There are 15 residues in the CDR3. Germline V CDR1 and CDR2: SGHTS, YDEGEE. V shed 9 bases and J 0 bases; nucleotides not matched to a gene: 8. The CDR3 bases are TGTGCCACCCGAACAAGCGGGAGCTCCTACAATGAGCAGTTCTTC. Protein product: CATRTSGSSYNEQFF.

This clone has a handful of counts. This sequence joins TRBV5-1 and TRBJ2-5; the D is unclear. The CDR3 is 14 residues long. From germline, CDR1 is SGHRS and CDR2 YFSETQ. Trimming removed 0 bases from V and 5 bases from J, with 11 bases in between. This CDR3 is CASSLAQASETQYF. As DNA, the CDR3 is TGCGCCAGCAGCTTGGCGCAGGCGAGCGAGACCCAGTACTTC.

The J gene is TRBJ1-2, the V gene TRBV18, with 8 bases lining up with TRBD1. Unmatched junction bases numbered 2, after V lost 3 bases and J lost 2 bases. CDR1 and CDR2 from the germline V gene are KGHSH and LQKENI. The CDR3 loop spans 14 amino acids. The CDR3, as DNA: TGTGCCAGCTCACCGGACAGGGAAAACTATGGCTACACCTTC. Translation: CASSPDRENYGYTF.

The chain employs TRBV11-3 and TRBJ2-5; D perhaps matches TRBD2 (5 bases). Trimming removed 0 bases at V and 5 bases at J, with 7 bases between. Germline V gene sequence: CDR1 SGHNT, CDR2 YENEEA. The CDR3 runs to 13 residues. CDR3 nucleotides: TGTGCCAGCAGCTTAGAGGGCGGGGAGACCCAGTACTTC. Protein: CASSLEGGETQYF.

The CDR3 DNA sequence: TGTGCCTGGAGTGTACGGGGCGGCCAGCCCCAGCATTTT. It encodes CAWSVRGGQPQHF. J is TRBJ1-5 and V is TRBV30; tentative D call: TRBD1 (5 bases). This CDR3 spans 13 amino acids. Germline values: CDR1 GTSNPN, CDR2 SVGIG (reference sequence). The ends were cut back, 0 bases at V and 7 bases at J, with 10 bases in the middle.

The chain carries TRBV7-2 and TRBJ1-2; 7 nucleotides match TRBD1. CDR3 size: 14 residues. Trimming removed 5 bases from V and 8 bases from J; junction bases left unmatched: 11. The germline gives CDR1 SGHTA, CDR2 FQGNSA. In nucleotides, the CDR3 is TGTGCCAGCAGCGAGGCAGGGGGTGGCGGAGGCTACACCTTC. This codes for CASSEAGGGGGYTF. Looking up the rest from reference TRBV7-2 and TRBJ1-2 gives the full variable domain: GAGVSQSPSNKVTEKGKDVELRCDPISGHTALYWYRQSLGQGLEFLIYFQGNSAPDKSGLPSDRFSAERTGGSVSTLTIQRTQQEDSAVYLCASSEAGGGGGYTFGSGTRLTVV.

This clone was seen once. The chain links TRBV18 to TRBJ1-3; weak D call: TRBD1 (6 bases). V was cut by 0 bases and J by 2 bases, with 8 bases left in between. This CDR3 contains 15 residues. Germline CDR1 reads KGHSH; CDR2 reads LQKENI. CDR3 in DNA: TGTGCCAGCTCACCACCAGCAGGGGCTGGAAACACCATATATTTT. Protein product: CASSPPAGAGNTIYF.